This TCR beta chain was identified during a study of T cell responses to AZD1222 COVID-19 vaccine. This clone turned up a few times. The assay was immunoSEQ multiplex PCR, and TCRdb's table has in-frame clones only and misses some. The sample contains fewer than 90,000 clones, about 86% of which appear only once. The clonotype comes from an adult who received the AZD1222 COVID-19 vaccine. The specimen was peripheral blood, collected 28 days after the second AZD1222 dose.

Here the CDR3 reads CASRPDYLGLTNYGYTF. The CDR3 coding sequence is TGTGCCAGCAGACCCGATTACTTGGGACTAACTAACTATGGCTACACCTTC. This rearrangement joins TRBV5-4 to TRBJ1-2; perhaps TRBD1 as D (5 bases). Germline CDR1 and CDR2: SGHNT and YYREEE (reference sequence). CDR3 length: 17 residues. Trimming took off 5 bases at V and 0 bases at J, with 20 bases between the two ends.